The clone carrying this TCR beta chain was observed many times. V shed 5 bases and J shed 0 bases, with 14 bases lying between them. The CDR3 length is 16 residues. CDR1 and CDR2 (germline): MNHEY, SMNVEV (reference sequence). TCRdb reanalysed the PCR reads using MiXCR and keeps one entry per CDR3 protein. The sample shows around 460,000 distinct CDR3 sequences, around a fifth of them seen only once. The sample is drawn from a study of molecular identifiers for immune sequencing clone quantification. This TCR came from a human donor in good health. Some libraries in this study had Jurkat cell RNA spiked in. The sequencing input was naive CD8+ T cells from blood, with Jurkat cell RNA spiked in. The subset: FACS-sorted CD8+CD4-CCR7+CD45RA+ naive T cells. This chain uses TRBV27 with TRBJ2-4, with D perhaps being TRBD1 or TRBD2 (5 bases each). The CDR3 is CASSTGTVLAKNIQYF. CDR3 DNA: TGTGCCAGCAGTACCGGGACGGTACTAGCCAAAAACATTCAGTACTTC.